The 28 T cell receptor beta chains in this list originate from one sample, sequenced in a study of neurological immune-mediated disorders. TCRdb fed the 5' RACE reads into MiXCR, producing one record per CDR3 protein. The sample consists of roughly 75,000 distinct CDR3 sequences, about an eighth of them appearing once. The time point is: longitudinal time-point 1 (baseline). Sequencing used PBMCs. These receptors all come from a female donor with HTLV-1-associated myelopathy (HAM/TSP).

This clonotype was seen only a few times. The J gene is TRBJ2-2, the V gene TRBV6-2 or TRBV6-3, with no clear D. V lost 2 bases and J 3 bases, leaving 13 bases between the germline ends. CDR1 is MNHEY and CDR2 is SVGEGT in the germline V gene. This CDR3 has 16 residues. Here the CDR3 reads CASSYGSYWDTGELFF. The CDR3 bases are TGTGCCAGCAGTTACGGTTCCTATTGGGACACCGGGGAGCTGTTTTTT.

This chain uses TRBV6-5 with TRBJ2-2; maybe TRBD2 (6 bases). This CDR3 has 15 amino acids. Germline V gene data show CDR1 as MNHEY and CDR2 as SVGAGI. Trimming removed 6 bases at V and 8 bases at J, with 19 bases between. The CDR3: CASRPQGGKGGELFF. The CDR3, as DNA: TGTGCCAGCAGGCCCCAGGGAGGCAAGGGTGGGGAGCTGTTTTTT.

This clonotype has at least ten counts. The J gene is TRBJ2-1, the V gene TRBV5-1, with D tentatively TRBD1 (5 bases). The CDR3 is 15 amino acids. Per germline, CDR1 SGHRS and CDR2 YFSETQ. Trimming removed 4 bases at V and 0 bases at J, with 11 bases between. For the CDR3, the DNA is TGCGCCAGCAGCCAAGGGGTAAGCTCCTACAATGAGCAGTTCTTC. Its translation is CASSQGVSSYNEQFF. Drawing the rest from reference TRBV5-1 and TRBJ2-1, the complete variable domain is KAGVTQTPRYLIKTRGQQVTLSCSPISGHRSVSWYQQTPGQGLQFLFEYFSETQRNKGNFPGRFSGRQFSNSRSEMNVSTLELGDSALYLCASSQGVSSYNEQFFGPGTRLTVL.

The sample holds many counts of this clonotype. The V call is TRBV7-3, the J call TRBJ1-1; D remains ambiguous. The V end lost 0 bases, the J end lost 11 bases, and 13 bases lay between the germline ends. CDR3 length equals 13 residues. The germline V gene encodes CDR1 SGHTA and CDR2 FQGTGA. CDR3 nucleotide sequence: TGTGCCAGCAGCTTAACGAAATTCGGGGAGGCTTTCTTT. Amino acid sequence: CASSLTKFGEAFF.

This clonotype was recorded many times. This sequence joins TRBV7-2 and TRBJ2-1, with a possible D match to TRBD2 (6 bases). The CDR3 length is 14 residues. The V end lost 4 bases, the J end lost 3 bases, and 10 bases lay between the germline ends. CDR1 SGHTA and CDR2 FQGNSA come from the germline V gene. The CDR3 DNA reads TGTGCCAGCAGCTACGGGACTCACTACAATGAGCAGTTCTTC. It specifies CASSYGTHYNEQFF.

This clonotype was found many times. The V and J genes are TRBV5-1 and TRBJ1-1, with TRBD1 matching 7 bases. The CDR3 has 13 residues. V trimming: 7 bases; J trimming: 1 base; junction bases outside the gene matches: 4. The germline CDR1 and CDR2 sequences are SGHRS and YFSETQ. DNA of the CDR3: TGCGCCAGCCTCGGGACAGAGAACACTGAAGCTTTCTTT. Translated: CASLGTENTEAFF.

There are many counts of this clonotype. The CDR3: CASSLPPTGGTDTQYF. The CDR3 DNA follows: TGTGCCAGCAGCTTACCCCCGACAGGGGGCACAGATACGCAGTATTTT. The gene calls are TRBV7-8 and TRBJ2-3, with 8 positions matching TRBD1. The germline V gene has CDR1 SGHVS and CDR2 FQNEAQ. The CDR3 contains 16 residues. J was trimmed by 1 base and V by 2 bases; bases with no gene match: 5.

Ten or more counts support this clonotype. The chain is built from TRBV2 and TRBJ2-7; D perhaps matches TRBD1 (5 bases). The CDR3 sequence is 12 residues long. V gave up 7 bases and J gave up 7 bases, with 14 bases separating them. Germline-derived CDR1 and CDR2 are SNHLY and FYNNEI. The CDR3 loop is CASIQELPEQYF. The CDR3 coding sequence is TGTGCCAGCATACAGGAGTTGCCGGAGCAGTACTTC. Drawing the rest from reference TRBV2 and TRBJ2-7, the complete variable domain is EPEVTQTPSHQVTQMGQEVILRCVPISNHLYFYWYRQILGQKVEFLVSFYNNEISEKSEIFDDQFSVERPDGSNFTLKIRSTKLEDSAMYFCASIQELPEQYFGPGTRLTVT.

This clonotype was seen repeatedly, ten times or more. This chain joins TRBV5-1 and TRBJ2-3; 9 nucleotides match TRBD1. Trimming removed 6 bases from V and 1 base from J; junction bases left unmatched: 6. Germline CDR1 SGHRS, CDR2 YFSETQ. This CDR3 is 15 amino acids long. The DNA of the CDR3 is TGCGCCAGCACCAGGACAGGGGTTCGCACAGATACGCAGTATTTT. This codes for CASTRTGVRTDTQYF.

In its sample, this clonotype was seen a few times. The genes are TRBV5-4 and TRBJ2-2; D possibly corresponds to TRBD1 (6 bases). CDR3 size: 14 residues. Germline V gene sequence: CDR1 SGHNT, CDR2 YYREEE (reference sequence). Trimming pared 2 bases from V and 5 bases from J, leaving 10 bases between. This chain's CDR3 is CASSFDRRTGELFF. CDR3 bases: TGTGCCAGCAGCTTCGACAGGCGGACCGGGGAGCTGTTTTTT.

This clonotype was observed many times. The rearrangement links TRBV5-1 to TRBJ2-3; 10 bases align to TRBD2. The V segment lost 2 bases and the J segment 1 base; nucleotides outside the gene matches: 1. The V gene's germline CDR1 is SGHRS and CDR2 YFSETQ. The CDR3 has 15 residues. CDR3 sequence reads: CASSFLAGGTDTQYF. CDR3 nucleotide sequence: TGCGCCAGCAGCTTCCTAGCGGGGGGCACAGATACGCAGTATTTT.

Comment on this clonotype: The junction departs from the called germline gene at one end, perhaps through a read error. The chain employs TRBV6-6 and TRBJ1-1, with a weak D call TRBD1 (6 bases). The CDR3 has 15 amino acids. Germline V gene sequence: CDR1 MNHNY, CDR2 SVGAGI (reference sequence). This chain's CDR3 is CANSYRAGANTEAFF. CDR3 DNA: TGTGCCAACAGTTACCGGGCAGGGGCCAACACTGAAGCTTTCTTT.

CDR3: CASSTISGSADTQYF. CDR3 sequence (DNA): TGTGCCAGCAGCACGATTTCAGGGAGCGCAGATACGCAGTATTTT. The chain joins TRBV11-2 to TRBJ2-3; D possibly uses TRBD1 or TRBD2 (5 bases each). CDR1 and CDR2 (germline): SGHAT, FQNNGV. V was trimmed by 5 bases and J by 4 bases, leaving 16 bases between them. CDR3 length equals 15 residues. The complete variable domain, with remaining parts taken from reference TRBV11-2 and TRBJ2-3, reads EAGVAQSPRYKIIEKRQSVAFWCNPISGHATLYWYQQILGQGPKLLIQFQNNGVVDDSQLPKDRFSAERLKGVDSTLKIQPAKLEDSAVYLCASSTISGSADTQYFGPGTRLTVL.

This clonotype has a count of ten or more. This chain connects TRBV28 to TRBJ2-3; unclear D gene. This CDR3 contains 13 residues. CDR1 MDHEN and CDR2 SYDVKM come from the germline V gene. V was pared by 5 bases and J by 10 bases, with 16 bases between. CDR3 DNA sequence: TGTGCCAGCAGTCTCCTGACGGAACGGGCGCAGTATTTT. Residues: CASSLLTERAQYF.

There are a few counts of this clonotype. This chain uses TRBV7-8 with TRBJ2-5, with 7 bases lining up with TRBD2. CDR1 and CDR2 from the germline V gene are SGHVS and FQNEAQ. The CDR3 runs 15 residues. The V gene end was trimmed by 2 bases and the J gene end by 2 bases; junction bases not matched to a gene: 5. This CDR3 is CASSLIAGGQETQYF. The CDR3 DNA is TGTGCCAGCAGCTTAATAGCCGGGGGGCAAGAGACCCAGTACTTC. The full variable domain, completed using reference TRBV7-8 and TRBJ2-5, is GAGVSQSPRYKVAKRGQDVALRCDPISGHVSLFWYQQALGQGPEFLTYFQNEAQLDKSGLPSDRFFAERPEGSVSTLKIQRTQQEDSAVYLCASSLIAGGQETQYFGPGTRLLVL.

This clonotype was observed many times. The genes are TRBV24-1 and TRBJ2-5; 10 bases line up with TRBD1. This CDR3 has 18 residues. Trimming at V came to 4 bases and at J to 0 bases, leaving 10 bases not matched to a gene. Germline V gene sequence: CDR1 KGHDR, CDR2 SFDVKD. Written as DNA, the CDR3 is TGTGCCACCAGTGACGGGACAGGGGACCCCTTGTACCAAGAGACCCAGTACTTC. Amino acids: CATSDGTGDPLYQETQYF.

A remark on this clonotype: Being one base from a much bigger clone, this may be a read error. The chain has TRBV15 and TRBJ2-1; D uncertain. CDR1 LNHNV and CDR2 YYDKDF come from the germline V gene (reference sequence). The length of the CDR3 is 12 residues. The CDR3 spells CATNRDLVGQFF. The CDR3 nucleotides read TGTGCCACCAACAGAGATCTCGTAGGGCAGTTCTTC.

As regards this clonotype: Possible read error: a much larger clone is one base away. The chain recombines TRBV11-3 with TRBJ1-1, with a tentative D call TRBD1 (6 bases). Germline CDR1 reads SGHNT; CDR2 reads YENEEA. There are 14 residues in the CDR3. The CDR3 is CASSRRDMKTEAFF. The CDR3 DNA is TGTGCCAGCAGCCGCAGGGACATGAAAACTGAAGCTTTCTTT.

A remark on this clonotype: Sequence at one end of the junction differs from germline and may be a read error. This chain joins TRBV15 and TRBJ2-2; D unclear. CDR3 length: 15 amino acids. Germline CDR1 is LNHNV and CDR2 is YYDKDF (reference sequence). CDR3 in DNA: TGTGCTACCAGCAGAGATCTTGCACCCACCAGGGAGCTGTTTTTT. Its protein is CATSRDLAPTRELFF.

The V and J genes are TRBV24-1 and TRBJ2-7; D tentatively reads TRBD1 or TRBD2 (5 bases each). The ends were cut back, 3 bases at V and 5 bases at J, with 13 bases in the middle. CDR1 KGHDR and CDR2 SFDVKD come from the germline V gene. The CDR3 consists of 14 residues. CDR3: CATSDHGGTDEQYF. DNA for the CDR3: TGTGCCACCAGTGATCACGGTGGGACCGACGAGCAGTACTTC.

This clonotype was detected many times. This CDR3 reads CASSLGQGAAEAFF. CDR3 DNA: TGTGCCAGCAGTTTGGGACAGGGGGCTGCTGAAGCTTTCTTT. This chain uses TRBV12-3 or TRBV12-4 with TRBJ1-1; 12 bases are a match to TRBD1. The CDR3 runs to 14 residues. J lost 6 bases, V lost 3 bases, and 2 bases had no gene match.

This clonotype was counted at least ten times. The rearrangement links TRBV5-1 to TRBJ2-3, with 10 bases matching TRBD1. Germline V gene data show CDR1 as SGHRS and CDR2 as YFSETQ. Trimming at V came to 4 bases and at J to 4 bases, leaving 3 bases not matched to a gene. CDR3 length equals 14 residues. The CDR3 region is CASSKGQGADTQYF. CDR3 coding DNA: TGCGCCAGCAGCAAAGGACAGGGGGCAGATACGCAGTATTTT. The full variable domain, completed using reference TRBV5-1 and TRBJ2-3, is KAGVTQTPRYLIKTRGQQVTLSCSPISGHRSVSWYQQTPGQGLQFLFEYFSETQRNKGNFPGRFSGRQFSNSRSEMNVSTLELGDSALYLCASSKGQGADTQYFGPGTRLTVL.

The CDR3 sequence: CASSPSRDKRPLRTQYF. CDR3 nucleotides: TGTGCCAGCTCTCCCAGCCGGGACAAAAGACCTCTTAGGACGCAGTATTTT. The chain links TRBV18 to TRBJ2-3, with TRBD1 as a possible D gene (6 bases). With 6 bases removed from V and 9 bases from J, the gap between germline ends came to 28 bases. The CDR3 totals 17 residues. Germline values: CDR1 KGHSH, CDR2 LQKENI.

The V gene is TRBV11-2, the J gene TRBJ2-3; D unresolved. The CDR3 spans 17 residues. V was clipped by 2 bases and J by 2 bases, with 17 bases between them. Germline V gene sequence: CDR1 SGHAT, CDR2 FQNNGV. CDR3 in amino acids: CASSLMKAPGYTDTQYF. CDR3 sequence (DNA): TGTGCCAGCAGCTTAATGAAGGCCCCCGGGTACACAGATACGCAGTATTTT.

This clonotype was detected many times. The CDR3 here is CASSLLANVLTF. CDR3 sequence (DNA): TGTGCCAGCAGTTTACTGGCGAACGTCCTGACTTTC. This rearrangement joins TRBV28 to TRBJ2-6; no firm D call. Germline loops: CDR1 MDHEN, CDR2 SYDVKM. This CDR3 spans 12 amino acids. V lost 2 bases, J lost 10 bases, and 6 bases lay in between.

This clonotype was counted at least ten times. CDR3 coding DNA: TGTGCCAGCAGCTCAACTTGGGTCGGGGGGCTCTCCTACGAGCAGTACTTC. It encodes CASSSTWVGGLSYEQYF. The chain recombines TRBV7-2 with TRBJ2-7; a possible D gene is TRBD2 (7 bases). V lost 4 bases, J lost 0 bases, and 19 bases lay in between. The CDR3 is 17 residues long. Germline-derived CDR1 and CDR2 are SGHTA and FQGNSA. Complete variable domain (other parts from reference TRBV7-2 and TRBJ2-7): GAGVSQSPSNKVTEKGKDVELRCDPISGHTALYWYRQSLGQGLEFLIYFQGNSAPDKSGLPSDRFSAERTGGSVSTLTIQRTQQEDSAVYLCASSSTWVGGLSYEQYFGPGTRLTVT.

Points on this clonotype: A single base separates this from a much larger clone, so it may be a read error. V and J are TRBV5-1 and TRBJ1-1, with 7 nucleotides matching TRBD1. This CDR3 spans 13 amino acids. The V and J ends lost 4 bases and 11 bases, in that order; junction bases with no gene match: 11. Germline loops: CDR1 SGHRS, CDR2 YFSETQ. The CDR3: CASSGNRGFTAFF. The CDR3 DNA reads TGCGCCAGCAGCGGGAACAGGGGCTTTACGGCTTTCTTT.

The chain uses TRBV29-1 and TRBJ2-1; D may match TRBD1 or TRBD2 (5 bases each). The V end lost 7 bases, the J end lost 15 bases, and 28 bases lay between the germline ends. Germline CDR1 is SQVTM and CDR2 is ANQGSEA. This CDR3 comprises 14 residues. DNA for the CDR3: TGCAGCGGTCAAACGGGACGGGCCTACAATGAGAGGTTCTTC. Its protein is CSGQTGRAYNERFF.